A selection of T cell receptor beta chains follows, all from one sample in a study of T cell responses to AZD1222 COVID-19 vaccine. Using immunoSEQ multiplex PCR, the repertoire was profiled, and TCRdb retains in-frame clones only, with some absent. Counted here are around 100,000 clones, nearly 95% occurring once; the ten biggest clones make up 1.5% to 2%. The input for sequencing was peripheral blood, taken on day 0 of AZD1222 vaccination. All receptors derive from an adult in good health. Each CDR3 is given with its conserved first and last residue. The order of the fields is D gene, clone size, J gene, V gene, CDR3 protein, CDR3 DNA. A D gene is named only where the DNA matches it firmly. For some rows the clone size is stated as once, few or many, or as a class when expanded; others skip it.

D gene: TRBD2; clone size: once; J gene: TRBJ2-7; V gene: TRBV7-2; CDR3 protein: CASSLGAGGGEQYF; CDR3 DNA: TGTGCCAGCAGCTTAGGAGCGGGAGGAGGGGAGCAGTACTTC
D gene: -; clone size: -; J gene: TRBJ1-2; V gene: TRBV2; CDR3 protein: CASSGGADPSFTNYGYTF; CDR3 DNA: TGTGCCAGCAGTGGTGGGGCGGACCCCAGCTTTACTAACTATGGCTACACCTTC
D gene: -; clone size: -; J gene: TRBJ1-6; V gene: TRBV5-6; CDR3 protein: CASSLVQKNSPLHF; CDR3 DNA: TGTGCCAGCAGCTTGGTACAGAAGAATTCACCCCTCCACTTT
D gene: -; clone size: -; J gene: TRBJ1-5; V gene: TRBV6-1; CDR3 protein: CASSDLVGQPQHF; CDR3 DNA: TGTGCCAGCAGTGACCTCGTCGGTCAGCCCCAGCATTTT
D gene: -; clone size: -; J gene: TRBJ1-4; V gene: TRBV30; CDR3 protein: CAWNLGTATNEKLFF; CDR3 DNA: TGTGCCTGGAATCTGGGGACTGCAACTAATGAAAAACTGTTTTTT
D gene: -; clone size: -; J gene: TRBJ1-2; V gene: TRBV28; CDR3 protein: CATYKFIQGYGYTF; CDR3 DNA: TGTGCCACCTATAAGTTTATACAAGGATATGGCTACACCTTC
D gene: -; clone size: -; J gene: TRBJ1-5; V gene: TRBV4-1; CDR3 protein: CASSPRLGDGNQPQHF; CDR3 DNA: TGCGCCAGCAGCCCCAGGCTAGGGGATGGCAATCAGCCCCAGCATTTT
D gene: -; clone size: once; J gene: TRBJ2-7; V gene: TRBV29-1; CDR3 protein: CSVARDTSYEQYF; CDR3 DNA: TGCAGCGTTGCAAGGGACACTTCCTACGAGCAGTACTTC
D gene: -; clone size: -; J gene: TRBJ2-1; V gene: TRBV4-1; CDR3 protein: CASSPGARSYNEQFF; CDR3 DNA: TGCGCCAGCAGCCCCGGGGCCCGCTCCTACAATGAGCAGTTCTTC
D gene: -; clone size: -; J gene: TRBJ1-4; V gene: TRBV6-5; CDR3 protein: CASRNPPREKLFF; CDR3 DNA: TGTGCCAGCCGCAACCCCCCCAGGGAAAAACTGTTTTTT
D gene: -; clone size: -; J gene: TRBJ1-5; V gene: TRBV27; CDR3 protein: CASSLYGNSNQPQHF; CDR3 DNA: TGTGCCAGCAGTTTATACGGAAATAGCAATCAGCCCCAGCATTTT
D gene: -; clone size: -; J gene: TRBJ2-3; V gene: TRBV9; CDR3 protein: CASSVAGTSSADTQYF; CDR3 DNA: TGTGCCAGCAGCGTAGCCGGGACGAGCAGCGCAGATACGCAGTATTTT
D gene: -; clone size: -; J gene: TRBJ1-2; V gene: TRBV28; CDR3 protein: CASSEPRGSGYTF; CDR3 DNA: TGTGCCAGCTCAGAACCAAGGGGGAGTGGCTACACCTTC
D gene: -; clone size: -; J gene: TRBJ1-1; V gene: TRBV29-1; CDR3 protein: CSAPGQSTEAFF; CDR3 DNA: TGCAGCGCCCCGGGACAATCCACTGAAGCTTTCTTT
D gene: TRBD1; clone size: -; J gene: TRBJ1-6; V gene: TRBV14; CDR3 protein: CASSGQGNNSPLHF; CDR3 DNA: TGTGCCAGCAGCGGACAGGGGAATAATTCACCCCTCCACTTT
D gene: -; clone size: -; J gene: TRBJ2-2; V gene: TRBV28; CDR3 protein: CASSKGPRAGELFF; CDR3 DNA: TGTGCCAGCAGTAAGGGACCCCGCGCCGGGGAGCTGTTTTTT
D gene: TRBD2; clone size: -; J gene: TRBJ2-1; V gene: TRBV19; CDR3 protein: CASSKVGGDNEQFF; CDR3 DNA: TGTGCCAGTAGTAAGGTGGGGGGGGACAATGAGCAGTTCTTC
D gene: TRBD1; clone size: -; J gene: TRBJ2-7; V gene: TRBV7-8; CDR3 protein: CASSWTGQTYEQYF; CDR3 DNA: TGTGCCAGCAGCTGGACAGGACAAACCTACGAGCAGTACTTC
D gene: -; clone size: -; J gene: TRBJ1-1; V gene: TRBV4-1; CDR3 protein: CASSQPSGREFTEAFF; CDR3 DNA: TGCGCCAGCAGCCAACCTTCCGGGCGGGAATTCACTGAAGCTTTCTTT
D gene: -; clone size: -; J gene: TRBJ2-1; V gene: TRBV12-3/TRBV12-4; CDR3 protein: CASSRGGNEQFF; CDR3 DNA: TGTGCCAGCAGTCGGGGAGGCAATGAGCAGTTCTTC
D gene: -; clone size: -; J gene: TRBJ1-6; V gene: TRBV27; CDR3 protein: CASSPRGGRVNSPLHF; CDR3 DNA: TGTGCCAGCAGTCCCCGCGGGGGCAGGGTTAATTCACCCCTCCACTTT
D gene: -; clone size: -; J gene: TRBJ1-4; V gene: TRBV28; CDR3 protein: CASRTTFGGHGTNEKLFF; CDR3 DNA: TGTGCCAGCAGAACCACCTTTGGGGGCCACGGGACTAATGAAAAACTGTTTTTT
D gene: TRBD1; clone size: -; J gene: TRBJ1-2; V gene: TRBV24-1; CDR3 protein: CATSDLQLLAGGRGYTF; CDR3 DNA: TGTGCCACCAGTGATTTGCAGCTGTTGGCAGGGGGTCGGGGCTACACCTTC
D gene: -; clone size: -; J gene: TRBJ1-2; V gene: TRBV24-1; CDR3 protein: CATSDSGLRGGYGYTF; CDR3 DNA: TGTGCCACCAGTGATTCGGGGCTTAGAGGGGGCTATGGCTACACCTTC
D gene: TRBD1; clone size: -; J gene: TRBJ1-2; V gene: TRBV29-1; CDR3 protein: CSVEARGQDNGYTF; CDR3 DNA: TGCAGCGTTGAGGCCAGGGGACAGGATAATGGCTACACCTTC
D gene: TRBD1; clone size: once; J gene: TRBJ2-7; V gene: TRBV6-5; CDR3 protein: CASRPGQSYEQYF; CDR3 DNA: TGTGCCAGCAGACCGGGACAGTCCTACGAGCAGTACTTC
D gene: TRBD1; clone size: -; J gene: TRBJ1-2; V gene: TRBV4-2; CDR3 protein: CASSPPRGGTGGSYGYTF; CDR3 DNA: TGTGCCAGCAGCCCCCCCCGGGGCGGGACAGGGGGCAGCTATGGCTACACCTTC
D gene: -; clone size: -; J gene: TRBJ1-6; V gene: TRBV10-1; CDR3 protein: CASSELGWNSPLHF; CDR3 DNA: TGCGCCAGCAGTGAGCTGGGGTGGAATTCACCCCTCCACTTT
D gene: TRBD2; clone size: -; J gene: TRBJ2-2; V gene: TRBV19; CDR3 protein: CATRTSGRTGELFF; CDR3 DNA: TGTGCCACCCGGACTAGCGGGAGAACCGGGGAGCTGTTTTTT
D gene: TRBD1; clone size: -; J gene: TRBJ1-6; V gene: TRBV27; CDR3 protein: CASSLFDRGNSPLHF; CDR3 DNA: TGTGCCAGCAGTTTATTTGACAGGGGGAATTCACCCCTCCACTTT
D gene: -; clone size: -; J gene: TRBJ2-3; V gene: TRBV7-3; CDR3 protein: CASSLQLAGPGDTQYF; CDR3 DNA: TGTGCCAGCAGCCTCCAATTGGCGGGACCCGGGGATACGCAGTATTTT
D gene: -; clone size: -; J gene: TRBJ1-1; V gene: TRBV9; CDR3 protein: CASNHGTGTEAFF; CDR3 DNA: TGTGCCAGCAACCATGGTACGGGCACTGAAGCTTTCTTT
D gene: -; clone size: -; J gene: TRBJ2-2; V gene: TRBV11-3; CDR3 protein: CASSLRDTGELFF; CDR3 DNA: TGTGCCAGCAGCTTAAGAGACACCGGGGAGCTGTTTTTT
D gene: -; clone size: -; J gene: TRBJ2-1; V gene: TRBV29-1; CDR3 protein: CSVEPGGHEQFF; CDR3 DNA: TGCAGCGTTGAGCCCGGCGGCCATGAGCAGTTCTTC
D gene: -; clone size: -; J gene: TRBJ1-2; V gene: TRBV30; CDR3 protein: CAWSGGYGYTF; CDR3 DNA: TGTGCCTGGAGTGGAGGCTATGGCTACACCTTC
D gene: -; clone size: -; J gene: TRBJ2-5; V gene: TRBV7-3; CDR3 protein: CASSLTYRQETQYF; CDR3 DNA: TGTGCCAGCAGCTTAACTTACCGACAAGAGACCCAGTACTTC
D gene: TRBD2; clone size: -; J gene: TRBJ2-7; V gene: TRBV28; CDR3 protein: CASSFHGGAYEQYF; CDR3 DNA: TGTGCCAGCAGTTTTCATGGGGGGGCCTACGAGCAGTACTTC
D gene: -; clone size: -; J gene: TRBJ1-2; V gene: TRBV6-1; CDR3 protein: CASSEGRARYTF; CDR3 DNA: TGTGCCAGCAGTGAAGGTCGGGCCCGCTACACCTTC
D gene: -; clone size: -; J gene: TRBJ2-5; V gene: TRBV3-1/TRBV3-2; CDR3 protein: CASSPLVLASLQETQYF; CDR3 DNA: TGTGCCAGCAGCCCCTTAGTCCTAGCGTCATTACAAGAGACCCAGTACTTC
D gene: -; clone size: -; J gene: TRBJ2-6; V gene: TRBV11-2; CDR3 protein: CASSPAGTALWANVLTF; CDR3 DNA: TGTGCCAGCAGCCCCGCGGGGACCGCCCTCTGGGCCAACGTCCTGACTTTC
D gene: TRBD1; clone size: -; J gene: TRBJ1-6; V gene: TRBV9; CDR3 protein: CASSVGTGSPLHF; CDR3 DNA: TGTGCCAGCAGCGTGGGGACAGGATCACCCCTCCACTTT